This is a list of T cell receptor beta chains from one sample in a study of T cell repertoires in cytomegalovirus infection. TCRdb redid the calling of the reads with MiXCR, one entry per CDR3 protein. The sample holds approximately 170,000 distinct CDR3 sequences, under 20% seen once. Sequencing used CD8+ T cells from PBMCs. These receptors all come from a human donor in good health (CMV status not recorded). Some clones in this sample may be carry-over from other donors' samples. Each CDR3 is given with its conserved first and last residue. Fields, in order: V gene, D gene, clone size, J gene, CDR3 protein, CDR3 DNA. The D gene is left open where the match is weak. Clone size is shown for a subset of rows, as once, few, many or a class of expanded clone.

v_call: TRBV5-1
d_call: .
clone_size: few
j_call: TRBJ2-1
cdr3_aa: CASSQLDSPGVAEGLF
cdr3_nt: TGCGCCAGCAGCCAGCTGGACAGTCCCGGGGTAGCGGAGGGGCTCTTC

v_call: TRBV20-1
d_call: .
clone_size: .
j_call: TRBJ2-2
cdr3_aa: CSARDRQNTGELFF
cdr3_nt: TGCAGTGCTAGAGATAGACAGAACACCGGGGAGCTGTTTTTT

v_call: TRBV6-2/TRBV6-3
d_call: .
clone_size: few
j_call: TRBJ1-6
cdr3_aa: CASSPLGAGRRGSPLHF
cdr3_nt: TGTGCCAGCAGTCCGCTTGGGGCAGGGAGACGCGGTTCACCCCTCCACTTT

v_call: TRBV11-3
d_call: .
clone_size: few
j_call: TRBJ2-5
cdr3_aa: CASSSPSGLGQETQYF
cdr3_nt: TGTGCCAGCAGCTCGCCCTCGGGGCTAGGCCAAGAGACCCAGTACTTC

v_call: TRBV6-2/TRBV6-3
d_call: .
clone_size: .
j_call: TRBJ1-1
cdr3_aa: CASSYSNAAEAFF
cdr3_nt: TGTGCCAGCAGTTACTCGAACGCAGCTGAAGCTTTCTTT

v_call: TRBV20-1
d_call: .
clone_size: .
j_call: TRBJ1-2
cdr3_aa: CSAQQGYYGYTF
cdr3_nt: TGCAGTGCTCAACAGGGATACTATGGCTACACCTTC

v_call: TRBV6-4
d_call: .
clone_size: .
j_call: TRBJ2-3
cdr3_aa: CASSGLGDTDTQYF
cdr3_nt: TGTGCCAGCAGTGGACTCGGGGACACAGATACGCAGTATTTT

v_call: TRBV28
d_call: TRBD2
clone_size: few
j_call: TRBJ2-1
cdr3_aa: CASSPQRGGGEQFF
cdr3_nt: TGTGCCAGCAGTCCCCAGCGGGGGGGCGGTGAGCAGTTCTTC

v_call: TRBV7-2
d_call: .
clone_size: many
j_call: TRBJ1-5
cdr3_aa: CASSFKGLSNQPQHF
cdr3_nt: TGTGCCAGCAGCTTTAAGGGGTTGAGCAATCAGCCCCAGCATTTT

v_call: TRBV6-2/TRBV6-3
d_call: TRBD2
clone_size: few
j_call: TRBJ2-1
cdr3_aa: CATLFTGTSLPFEQFF
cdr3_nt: TGTGCCACACTTTTCACCGGGACTAGTCTCCCTTTTGAGCAGTTCTTC

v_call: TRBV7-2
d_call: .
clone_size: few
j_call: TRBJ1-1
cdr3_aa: CASSKGGDEAFF
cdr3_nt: TGTGCCAGCAGCAAAGGGGGGGATGAAGCTTTCTTT

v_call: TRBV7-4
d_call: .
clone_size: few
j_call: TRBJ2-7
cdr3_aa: CASSLIFGHSYEQYF
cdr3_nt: TGTGCCAGCAGCTTAATCTTCGGGCACTCCTACGAGCAGTACTTC

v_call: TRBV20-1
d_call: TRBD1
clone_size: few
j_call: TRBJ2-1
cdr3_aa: CSARAQGQEYNEQFF
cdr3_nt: TGCAGTGCTAGGGCCCAGGGACAGGAGTACAATGAGCAGTTCTTC

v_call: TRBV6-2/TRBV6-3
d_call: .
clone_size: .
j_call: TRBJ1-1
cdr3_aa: CASSYYPTGINTEAFF
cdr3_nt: TGTGCCAGCAGTTACTATCCCACCGGGATTAACACTGAAGCTTTCTTT

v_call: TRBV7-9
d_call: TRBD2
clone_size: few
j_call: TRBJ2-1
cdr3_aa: CASSSNSGDPYNEQFF
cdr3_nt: TGTGCCAGCAGCTCCAATAGCGGGGACCCTTACAATGAGCAGTTCTTC

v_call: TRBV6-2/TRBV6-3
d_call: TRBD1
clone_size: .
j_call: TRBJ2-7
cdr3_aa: CASSRRQGWDYEQYF
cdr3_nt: TGTGCCAGCAGTCGCCGACAGGGTTGGGACTACGAGCAGTACTTC

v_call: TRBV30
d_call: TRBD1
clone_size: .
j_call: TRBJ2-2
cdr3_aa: CAWMMGQLTGELFF
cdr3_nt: TGTGCCTGGATGATGGGACAGCTCACCGGGGAGCTGTTTTTT

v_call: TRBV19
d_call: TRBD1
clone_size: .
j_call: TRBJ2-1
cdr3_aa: CASSIGTAHNEQFF
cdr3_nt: TGTGCCAGTAGTATCGGGACAGCCCACAATGAGCAGTTCTTC

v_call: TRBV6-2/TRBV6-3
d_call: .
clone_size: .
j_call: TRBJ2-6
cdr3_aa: CASSYGTSGANVLTF
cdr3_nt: TGTGCCAGCAGTTACGGAACTTCTGGGGCCAACGTCCTGACTTTC

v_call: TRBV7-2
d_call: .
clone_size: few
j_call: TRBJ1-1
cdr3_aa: CATSGAGPEAFF
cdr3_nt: TGTGCCACCAGCGGGGCCGGCCCTGAAGCTTTCTTT

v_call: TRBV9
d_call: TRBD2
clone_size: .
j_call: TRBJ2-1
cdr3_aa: CASSVARGGNEQFF
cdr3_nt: TGTGCCAGCAGCGTAGCGCGGGGGGGCAATGAGCAGTTCTTC

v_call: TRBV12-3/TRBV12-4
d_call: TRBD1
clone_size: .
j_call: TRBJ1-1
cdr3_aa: CASRDETGGTPNTEAFF
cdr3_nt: TGTGCCAGCAGGGACGAGACAGGGGGTACGCCGAACACTGAAGCTTTCTTT

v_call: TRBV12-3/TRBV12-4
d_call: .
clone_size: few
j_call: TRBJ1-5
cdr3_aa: CASSLGGQQPQHF
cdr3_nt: TGTGCCAGCAGTTTGGGGGGGCAACAGCCCCAGCATTTT

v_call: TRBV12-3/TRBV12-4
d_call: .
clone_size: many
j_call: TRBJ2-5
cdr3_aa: CASSSPGYQETQYF
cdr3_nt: TGTGCCAGCAGTTCCCCGGGTTACCAAGAGACCCAGTACTTC

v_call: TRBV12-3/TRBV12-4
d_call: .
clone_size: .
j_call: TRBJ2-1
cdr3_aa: CASSFPGNEQFF
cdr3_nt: TGTGCCAGCAGTTTTCCCGGGAATGAGCAGTTCTTC

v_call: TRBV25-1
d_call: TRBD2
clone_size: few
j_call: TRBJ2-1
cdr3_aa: CASRGLAGAFFDQFF
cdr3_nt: TGTGCCAGCCGAGGACTAGCGGGGGCTTTTTTTGATCAGTTCTTC

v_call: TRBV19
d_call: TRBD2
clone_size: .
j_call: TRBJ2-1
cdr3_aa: CASSITSGVEQFF
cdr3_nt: TGTGCCAGTAGTATAACTAGCGGGGTGGAGCAGTTCTTC

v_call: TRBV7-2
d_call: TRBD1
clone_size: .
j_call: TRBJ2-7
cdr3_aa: CASSDRDRGYEQYF
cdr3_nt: TGTGCCAGCAGCGATAGGGACAGGGGATACGAGCAGTACTTC

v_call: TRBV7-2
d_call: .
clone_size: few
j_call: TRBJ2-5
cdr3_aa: CASSLLGWETQYF
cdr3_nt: TGTGCCAGCAGCTTACTGGGATGGGAGACCCAGTACTTC

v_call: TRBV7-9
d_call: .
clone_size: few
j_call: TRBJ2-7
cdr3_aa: CASSFRDFNYEQYF
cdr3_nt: TGTGCCAGCAGCTTCCGGGACTTCAACTACGAGCAGTACTTC

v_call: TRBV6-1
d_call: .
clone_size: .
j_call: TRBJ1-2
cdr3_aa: CASTLGRGTGNYGYTF
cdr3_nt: TGTGCCAGCACCCTTGGGAGGGGGACGGGTAACTATGGCTACACCTTC

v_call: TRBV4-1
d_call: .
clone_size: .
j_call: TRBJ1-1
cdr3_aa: CASSQKTENTEAFF
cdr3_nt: TGCGCCAGCAGCCAAAAGACAGAGAACACTGAAGCTTTCTTT

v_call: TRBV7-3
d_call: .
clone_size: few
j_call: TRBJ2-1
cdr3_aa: CASSFYRYNEQFF
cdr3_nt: TGTGCCAGCAGCTTTTACAGGTACAATGAGCAGTTCTTC

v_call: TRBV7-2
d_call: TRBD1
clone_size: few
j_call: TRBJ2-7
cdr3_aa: CASSSQTGTYEQYF
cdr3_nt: TGTGCCAGCAGCTCCCAGACAGGGACCTACGAGCAGTACTTC

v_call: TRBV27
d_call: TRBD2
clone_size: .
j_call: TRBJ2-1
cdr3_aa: CASSGESGGPSDEQFF
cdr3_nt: TGTGCCAGCAGTGGAGAGAGCGGGGGCCCTTCGGATGAGCAGTTCTTC

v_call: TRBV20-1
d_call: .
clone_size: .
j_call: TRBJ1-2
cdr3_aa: CSARAIPEIGSSSYGYTF
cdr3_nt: TGCAGTGCTAGAGCCATACCGGAGATCGGCAGTTCCTCCTATGGCTACACCTTC

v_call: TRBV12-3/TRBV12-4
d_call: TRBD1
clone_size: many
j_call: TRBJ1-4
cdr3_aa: CATPGQLNEKLFF
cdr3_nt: TGTGCCACGCCGGGACAGCTTAATGAAAAACTGTTTTTT

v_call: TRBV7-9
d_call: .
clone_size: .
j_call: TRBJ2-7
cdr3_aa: CASSWSSTKGAYEQYF
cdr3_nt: TGTGCCAGCAGCTGGTCCTCGACAAAAGGGGCCTACGAGCAGTACTTC

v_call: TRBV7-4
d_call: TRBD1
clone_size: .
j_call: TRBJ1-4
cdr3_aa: CASSDRDRDCEKLFF
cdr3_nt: TGTGCCAGCAGCGACCGGGACAGGGATTGTGAAAAACTGTTTTTT

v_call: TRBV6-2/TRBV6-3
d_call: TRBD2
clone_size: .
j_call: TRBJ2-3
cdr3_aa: CASSLEREITDTQYF
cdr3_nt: TGTGCCAGCAGTTTAGAGCGGGAGATAACAGATACGCAGTATTTT

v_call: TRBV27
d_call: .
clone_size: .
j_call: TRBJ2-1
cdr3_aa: CASSALANSAHNEQFF
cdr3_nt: TGTGCCAGCAGTGCCCTGGCGAACTCGGCACACAATGAGCAGTTCTTC

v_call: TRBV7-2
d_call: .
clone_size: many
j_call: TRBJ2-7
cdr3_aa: CASSLKAGRKPPEQYF
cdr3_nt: TGTGCCAGCAGCTTAAAGGCGGGCAGAAAGCCCCCTGAGCAGTACTTC

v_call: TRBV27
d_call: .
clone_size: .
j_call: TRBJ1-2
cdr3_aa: CASSYQGYYGYTF
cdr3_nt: TGTGCCAGCAGTTATCAGGGGTACTATGGCTACACCTTC